These 27 T cell receptor beta chains originate from one sample sequenced in a study of blood T cell repertoires in COVID-19. The table came from immunoSEQ multiplex PCR; TCRdb's copy has only in-frame clones and leaves some out. The data contain a few hundred thousand clones, around 86% of them seen just once; the ten biggest clones take up about 5.2%. The specimen sequenced was peripheral blood. The receptors come from a woman aged 55-70 years with COVID-19, enrolled during active disease.

The chain couples TRBV29-1 to TRBJ2-5, with 13 bases fitting TRBD2. The CDR3 length is 15 residues. V trimming: 4 bases; J trimming: 2 bases; junction bases outside the gene matches: 4. CDR1 and CDR2 (germline): SQVTM, ANQGSEA. In nucleotides, the CDR3 is TGCAGCGTTGGACTAGCGGGAGGCGGGCAAGAGACCCAGTACTTC. Translated: CSVGLAGGGQETQYF. Filled out from reference TRBV29-1 and TRBJ2-5, the complete variable domain reads SAVISQKPSRDICQRGTSLTIQCQVDSQVTMMFWYRQQPGQSLTLIATANQGSEATYESGFVIDKFPISRPNLTFSTLTVSNMSPEDSSIYLCSVGLAGGGQETQYFGPGTRLLVL.

This chain uses TRBV15 with TRBJ2-1, with 9 positions matching TRBD2. V lost 6 bases, J lost 6 bases, and 6 bases stayed unmatched. The CDR3 runs 14 residues. The germline CDR1 and CDR2 sequences are LNHNV and YYDKDF (reference sequence). The DNA for the CDR3 is TGTGCCACCAGAGGCGGGAGGGGCCGCAATGAGCAGTTCTTC. Its protein is CATRGGRGRNEQFF.

The V and J genes are TRBV21-1 and TRBJ1-1; the table's D gene call, TRBD1, was not cross checked with the DNA. TRBV21-1 is designated a pseudogene. The CDR3 extends over 14 amino acids. The DNA of the CDR3 is TGTGCCAGCAGCAAAGCGCAGGTGGATACTGAAGCTTTCTTT. It yields the protein CASSKAQVDTEAFF.

The chain has TRBV28 and TRBJ1-2; a weak D match, TRBD1 (6 bases). Looked up from germline, CDR1 is MDHEN and CDR2 is SYDVKM. The CDR3 loop spans 14 amino acids. The V end lost 5 bases, the J end lost 4 bases, and 14 bases lay between the germline ends. CDR3 residues: CASSLHRTAYGYTF. CDR3 sequence (DNA): TGTGCCAGCAGTCTTCACCGGACAGCCTATGGCTACACCTTC.

J is TRBJ1-5 and V is TRBV3-1 (or the pseudogene TRBV3-2), with no clear D. CDR1 is LGHDT and CDR2 is YNNKEL in the germline V gene (reference sequence). This CDR3 contains 15 residues. The ends were cut back, 0 bases at V and 1 base at J, with 7 bases in the middle. The CDR3 protein is CASSQDTRSNQPQHF. In DNA form, the CDR3 reads TGTGCCAGCAGCCAAGATACCAGAAGCAATCAGCCCCAGCATTTT.

The V and J genes are TRBV9 and TRBJ2-1; 12 bases agree with TRBD2. Looked up from germline, CDR1 is SGDLS and CDR2 is YYNGEE. CDR3 length: 16 amino acids. The V gene end was trimmed by 0 bases and the J gene end by 6 bases; junction bases not matched to a gene: 4. The CDR3 sequence is CASSVGLAGVRNEQFF. The CDR3 region has the DNA TGTGCCAGCAGCGTAGGACTAGCGGGAGTCCGCAATGAGCAGTTCTTC.

The J gene is TRBJ1-2, the V gene TRBV28, with 7 bases aligning to TRBD1. V lost 6 bases, J lost 4 bases, and 2 bases stayed unmatched. The CDR3 is 12 amino acids. Germline values: CDR1 MDHEN, CDR2 SYDVKM. DNA for the CDR3: TGTGCCAGCAGGGGGACAGCCTATGGCTACACCTTC. Encoded protein: CASRGTAYGYTF.

This rearrangement joins TRBV5-5 to TRBJ2-1; D gene uncertain. CDR3 length: 13 amino acids. V lost 0 bases and J 7 bases, leaving 8 bases between the germline ends. Germline values: CDR1 SGHKS, CDR2 YYEKEE (reference sequence). The CDR3 spells CASSLAPTNEQFF. The CDR3, as DNA: TGTGCCAGCAGCTTGGCTCCTACGAATGAGCAGTTCTTC.

There are a few counts of this clone. The V call is TRBV6-5, the J call TRBJ1-5, with 8 bases fitting TRBD1. Trimming cost V 8 bases and J 6 bases; bases outside gene matches: 9. CDR3 length: 14 amino acids. Germline V gives CDR1 MNHEY, CDR2 SVGAGI. This CDR3 reads CASRGQGISQPQHF. The DNA for the CDR3 is TGTGCCAGCCGAGGACAGGGTATCTCTCAGCCCCAGCATTTT.

The rearrangement joins TRBV5-1 to TRBJ2-7; 7 bases fit TRBD1. V lost 0 bases, J lost 9 bases, and 15 bases stayed unmatched. In germline, CDR1 is SGHRS, CDR2 YFSETQ. CDR3 length equals 16 residues. Here the CDR3 reads CASSLAADRVGKTQYF. CDR3 nucleotides: TGCGCCAGCAGCTTGGCCGCCGACAGGGTGGGGAAAACGCAGTACTTC.

The CDR3 protein is CASRPPGQGYNSPLHF. The CDR3, as DNA: TGTGCCAGTAGACCTCCGGGACAGGGGTATAATTCACCCCTCCACTTT. The J gene is TRBJ1-6, the V gene TRBV19, with 10 positions matching TRBD1. V trimming: 6 bases; J trimming: 4 bases; junction bases outside the gene matches: 6. This CDR3 has 16 amino acids. Germline CDR1 is LNHDA and CDR2 is SQIVND (reference sequence). The full variable domain, its missing parts supplied by reference TRBV19 and TRBJ1-6, is DGGITQSPKYLFRKEGQNVTLSCEQNLNHDAMYWYRQDPGQGLRLIYYSQIVNDFQKGDIAEGYSVSREKKESFPLTVTSAQKNPTAFYLCASRPPGQGYNSPLHFGNGTRLTVT.

The chain recombines TRBV2 with TRBJ1-1; 7 bases are shared with TRBD1. The CDR3 runs to 14 residues. With 6 bases clipped from V and 8 bases from J, the junction kept 12 bases outside the gene matches. Germline CDR1 SNHLY, CDR2 FYNNEI. The CDR3 DNA follows: TGTGCCAGCAGCGTAACAGGGGTAGGGAACGAAGCTTTCTTT. Translated, it gives CASSVTGVGNEAFF.

The genes are TRBV7-6 and TRBJ2-1; 7 nucleotides align to TRBD2. Germline lookup yields CDR1 SGHVS and CDR2 FNYEAQ. The CDR3 has 17 amino acids. After removal of 1 base from V and 9 bases from J, the junction contained 15 bases not matched to a gene. CDR3 bases: TGTGCCAGCAGCTTAGTCCCTAGCGGCTCTATCGTTAGTGAGCAGTTCTTC. Translating it yields CASSLVPSGSIVSEQFF.

The chain links TRBV6-5 to TRBJ2-1; 9 bases are shared with TRBD1. This CDR3 has 15 residues. Trimming removed 6 bases from V and 5 bases from J; junction bases left unmatched: 8. In germline, CDR1 is MNHEY, CDR2 SVGAGI. CDR3 sequence reads: CASRRQGERNNEQFF. The CDR3 DNA follows: TGTGCCAGCAGACGACAGGGGGAAAGGAACAATGAGCAGTTCTTC.

This rearrangement joins TRBV2 to TRBJ1-1; D not resolved. This CDR3 has 14 amino acids. V was cut by 4 bases and J by 4 bases, with 13 bases left in between. The germline V gene encodes CDR1 SNHLY and CDR2 FYNNEI. This chain's CDR3 is CASSVFFSLTEAFF. As DNA, the CDR3 is TGTGCCAGCAGTGTTTTTTTCTCCCTCACTGAAGCTTTCTTT.

The chain employs TRBV19 and TRBJ1-1; D call uncertain. The CDR3 runs to 15 residues. V lost 5 bases and J 2 bases, leaving 15 bases between the germline ends. CDR1 and CDR2 from the germline V gene are LNHDA and SQIVND (reference sequence). The CDR3 is CASSARHLSNTEAFF. CDR3 nucleotide sequence: TGTGCCAGTAGTGCCCGACACTTATCCAACACTGAAGCTTTCTTT.

The chain employs TRBV3-1 (or the pseudogene TRBV3-2) and TRBJ1-2; a weak D match, TRBD1 (6 bases). Germline CDR1 LGHDT, CDR2 YNNKEL (reference sequence). The CDR3 sequence is 14 residues long. V was cut by 2 bases and J by 8 bases, with 15 bases left in between. The CDR3 is CASSQLNRAEGYTF. The DNA of the CDR3 is TGTGCCAGCAGCCAACTTAACAGGGCGGAAGGCTACACCTTC.

The V call is TRBV5-1, the J call TRBJ2-3; TRBD2 aligns across 10 bases. The V gene end was trimmed by 3 bases and the J gene end by 0 bases; junction bases not matched to a gene: 7. The CDR3 is made up of 17 amino acids. Germline CDR1 reads SGHRS; CDR2 reads YFSETQ. The DNA for the CDR3 is TGCGCCAGCAGCTCCGGCCCTAGCGGGAGCAGCACAGATACGCAGTATTTT. This translates into CASSSGPSGSSTDTQYF.

The rearrangement joins TRBV28 to TRBJ2-1, with 12 positions matching TRBD2. CDR1 and CDR2 (germline): MDHEN, SYDVKM. The CDR3 runs to 15 residues. J was trimmed by 7 bases and V by 7 bases; bases with no gene match: 8. The CDR3 sequence is CASNSPLAGGNEQFF. The CDR3 DNA reads TGTGCCAGCAACTCCCCACTAGCGGGAGGTAATGAGCAGTTCTTC.

The gene calls are TRBV11-2 and TRBJ2-3; D unclear. CDR3 length: 15 amino acids. CDR1 is SGHAT, CDR2 FQNNGV, per germline. V lost 5 bases and J lost 3, with 15 bases in between. The CDR3 protein is CASSRTGSQTDTQYF. The CDR3 DNA follows: TGTGCCAGCAGCCGTACGGGTTCTCAAACAGATACGCAGTATTTT.

The V call is TRBV18, the J call TRBJ2-1, with 8 bases lining up with TRBD2. Germline V gene lookup returns CDR1 KGHSH and CDR2 LQKENI. After removal of 2 bases from V and 3 bases from J, the junction contained 24 bases not matched to a gene. The CDR3 covers 22 residues. The CDR3 loop reads CASSPVPMPGGQGESYYNEQFF. The CDR3 region has the DNA TGTGCCAGCTCACCAGTCCCGATGCCGGGAGGGCAGGGTGAAAGCTACTACAATGAGCAGTTCTTC.

The genes are TRBV19 and TRBJ1-1; D is ambiguous. The CDR3 runs 20 residues. V was trimmed by 6 bases and J by 3 bases, leaving 32 bases between them. Germline-derived CDR1 and CDR2 are LNHDA and SQIVND (reference sequence). The CDR3 here is CASSPSAGRATPWRDTEAFF. The CDR3 nucleotides are TGTGCCAGTAGCCCATCAGCGGGTAGGGCGACGCCATGGAGGGACACTGAAGCTTTCTTT.

This clone has only one observation. This chain uses TRBV24-1 with TRBJ2-3; D is possibly TRBD2 (5 bases). The CDR3 has 16 residues. V was clipped by 9 bases and J by 0 bases, with 18 bases between them. Germline CDR1 and CDR2: KGHDR and SFDVKD. Here the CDR3 DNA reads TGTGCCACCGAATCCGGAGGTAGAGGGAGCACAGATACGCAGTATTTT. Translated: CATESGGRGSTDTQYF.

V usage is TRBV28 and J usage is TRBJ2-7; a possible D gene is TRBD2 (6 bases). CDR1 is MDHEN, CDR2 SYDVKM, per germline. V dropped 7 bases and J dropped 7 bases, with 20 bases sitting between them. The CDR3 is 14 residues long. CDR3 in DNA: TGTGCCAGCACCTCGGGACTCCGATTGGGAGAGCAGTACTTC. Translation: CASTSGLRLGEQYF.

The rearrangement joins TRBV19 to TRBJ1-6; weak D call: TRBD1 (6 bases). Germline loops: CDR1 LNHDA, CDR2 SQIVND (reference sequence). The CDR3 contains 15 residues. Deletions cut 1 base from V and 8 bases from J, with 12 bases between. DNA of the CDR3: TGTGCCAGTAGTATAGGGTGGGACACGGATTCACCCCTCCACTTT. This translates into CASSIGWDTDSPLHF.

V gene TRBV28 combines with J gene TRBJ1-1; 11 bases match TRBD1. The germline CDR1 and CDR2 sequences are MDHEN and SYDVKM. There are 18 residues in the CDR3. V was pared by 6 bases and J by 0 bases, with 12 bases of the junction left unmatched. The CDR3 nucleotides read TGTGCCAGCAGCCTTCCCGGACAGGGGGCCTATCTGAACACTGAAGCTTTCTTT. It specifies CASSLPGQGAYLNTEAFF.

The J gene is TRBJ2-2, the V gene TRBV7-6; 8 bases are a match to TRBD2. The CDR3 is made up of 15 amino acids. V lost 0 bases to trimming and J lost 8 bases; unmatched junction nucleotides: 5. CDR1 and CDR2 from the germline V gene are SGHVS and FNYEAQ. CDR3 amino acids: CASSLAGGGFGELFF. The CDR3 bases are TGTGCCAGCAGCTTAGCCGGCGGGGGGTTTGGGGAGCTGTTTTTT.